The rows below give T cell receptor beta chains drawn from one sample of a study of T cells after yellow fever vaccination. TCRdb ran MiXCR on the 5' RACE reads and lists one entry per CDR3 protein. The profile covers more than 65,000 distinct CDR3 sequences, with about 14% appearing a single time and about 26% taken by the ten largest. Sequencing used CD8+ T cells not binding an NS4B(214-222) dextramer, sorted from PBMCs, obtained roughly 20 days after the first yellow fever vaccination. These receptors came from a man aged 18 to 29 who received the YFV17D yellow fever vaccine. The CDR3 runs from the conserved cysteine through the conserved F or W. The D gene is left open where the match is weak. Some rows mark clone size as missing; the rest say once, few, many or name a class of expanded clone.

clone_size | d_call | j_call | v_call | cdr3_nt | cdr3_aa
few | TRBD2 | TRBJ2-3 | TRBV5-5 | TGTGCCAGCAGCTCCACTAGCGGGGGCCTCACAGATACGCAGTATTTT | CASSSTSGGLTDTQYF
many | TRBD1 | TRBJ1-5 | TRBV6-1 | TGTGCCAGCAGTAGACAGGGGAATCAGCCCCAGCATTTT | CASSRQGNQPQHF
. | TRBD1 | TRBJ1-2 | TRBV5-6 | TGTGCCAGCAGTCACTCACAGGGACAGCTTAACTATGGCTACACCTTC | CASSHSQGQLNYGYTF
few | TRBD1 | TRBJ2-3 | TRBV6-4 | TGTGCCAGCAGTGGGGCAGGGGGCGGCGGAGATACGCAGTATTTT | CASSGAGGGGDTQYF
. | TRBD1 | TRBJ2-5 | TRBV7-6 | TGTGCCAGCAGTAGGGACAGGGTTTCGTCGGAGACCCAGTACTTC | CASSRDRVSSETQYF
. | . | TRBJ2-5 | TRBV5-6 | TGTGCCAGCAGCTTGCGGCAGGACCTGCAAGAGACCCAGTACTTC | CASSLRQDLQETQYF
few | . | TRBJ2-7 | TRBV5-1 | TGCGCCAGCAGCGCTCCCGGCAGGGAAAGGGACGAGCAGTACTTC | CASSAPGRERDEQYF
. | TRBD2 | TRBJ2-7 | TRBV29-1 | TGCAGCGTTGTGACCGGGACTACATCCTACGAGCAGTACTTC | CSVVTGTTSYEQYF
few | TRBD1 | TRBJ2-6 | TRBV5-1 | TGCGCCAGCAGCGGATCCGGGACAGGGGTAACTGGGGCCAACGTCCTGACTTTC | CASSGSGTGVTGANVLTF
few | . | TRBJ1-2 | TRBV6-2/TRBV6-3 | TGTGCCAGCAGTTACCTACCGTCCAACGCGAGGCACTTC | CASSYLPSNARHF
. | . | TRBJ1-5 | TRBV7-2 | TGTGCCAGCAGCAGAACAGCCTATAGCAATCAGCCCCAGCATTTT | CASSRTAYSNQPQHF
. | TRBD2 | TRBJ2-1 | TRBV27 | TGTGCCAGCAGTTCGGGACTAAGCTCCTACAATGAGCAGTTCTTC | CASSSGLSSYNEQFF
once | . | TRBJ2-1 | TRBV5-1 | TGCGCCAGCAGCTTCGGACTAGTACAGGGCAATGAGCAGTTCTTC | CASSFGLVQGNEQFF
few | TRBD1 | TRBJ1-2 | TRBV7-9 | TGTGCCAGCAGGAAACCGGGACAGGGATCTGGCTACACCTTC | CASRKPGQGSGYTF
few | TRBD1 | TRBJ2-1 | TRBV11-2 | TGTGCCAGCAGCTGGGACAGCTACAATGAGCAGTTCTTC | CASSWDSYNEQFF